A single sample is the source of the 21 T cell receptor beta chains below, sequenced in a study of siplizumab effects on memory and regulatory T cells (dated by TCRdb to about 2019). Preparation of the library involved the immunoSEQ multiplex PCR assay. Not all clones reach the TCRdb copy of this immuneACCESS table, which keeps in-frame sequences only. Checked studies attribute under half of the gap to unresolved V genes and leave the rest unexplained. In all, the sample holds thousands of clones, and 36% of those were seen once. 5.5% to 7.5% of the sample belongs to the ten largest clones. No antigen is known for these receptors. For 6 days, cells in the mixed lymphocyte reaction were kept in coculture at 37 degrees C. Sequencing was done on a sample of CFSE-low (dividing) CD8+ T cells sorted from an allogeneic mixed lymphocyte reaction. These receptors were collected from a human donor in good health; the cells came from an allogeneic mixed lymphocyte reaction.

This chain joins TRBV5-3 and TRBJ2-1; D is possibly TRBD2 (7 bases). TRBV5-3 falls under the ORF class, with uncertain function. The V and J ends lost 8 bases and 3 bases respectively, with 15 bases between them. CDR3 length: 14 residues. In nucleotides, the CDR3 is TGTGCCAGCAGCAGGGGACTATACTACAATGAGCAGTTCTTC. Translation: CASSRGLYYNEQFF.

With respect to this clone: A read error may produce the germline difference seen at one junction end. The V gene is TRBV30, the J gene TRBJ2-1; D is perhaps TRBD1 (5 bases). Germline CDR1 and CDR2: GTSNPN and SVGIG (reference sequence). There are 16 residues in the CDR3. The CDR3 sequence: CAWGVVADPRVGEQFF. DNA of the CDR3: TGTGCCTGGGGTGTCGTGGCAGACCCCAGGGTGGGTGAGCAGTTCTTC. Together with reference TRBV30 and TRBJ2-1, the CDR3 gives the full variable domain: SQTIHQWPATLVQPVGSPLSLECTVEGTSNPNLYWYRQAAGRGLQLLFYSVGIGQISSEVPQNLSASRPQDRQFILSSKKLLLSDSGFYLCAWGVVADPRVGEQFFGPGTRLTVL.

This clone was observed at least ten times. Mismatch with germline at one junction end may stem from a read error. This sequence joins TRBV7-7 and TRBJ2-5, with D uncertain. The CDR3 sequence is 14 residues long. Per the germline V gene, CDR1 is SSHAT and CDR2 is FNYEAQ (reference sequence). CDR3 bases: TGTGCTAGCAGCTTAGAAGGCGGACAAGAGACCCAGTACTTC. Protein: CASSLEGGQETQYF. Variable domain in full (rest from reference TRBV7-7 and TRBJ2-5): GAGVSQSPRYKVTKRGQDVTLRCDPISSHATLYWYQQALGQGPEFLTYFNYEAQPDKSGLPSDRFSAERPEGSISTLTIQRTEQRDSAMYRCASSLEGGQETQYFGPGTRLLVL.

This clone was found many times. This sequence joins TRBV30 and TRBJ2-7; 9 bases agree with TRBD1. Per the germline V gene, CDR1 is GTSNPN and CDR2 is SVGIG (reference sequence). The junction had 6 bases not matched to a gene; V was cut back by 2 bases and J by 7 bases. The CDR3 is 13 amino acids. The CDR3 DNA follows: TGTGCCTGGAGTCTGGGGACAGGGAGGGAGCAGTACTTC. This translates into CAWSLGTGREQYF. The entire variable domain, with the rest obtained from reference TRBV30 and TRBJ2-7, is as follows: SQTIHQWPATLVQPVGSPLSLECTVEGTSNPNLYWYRQAAGRGLQLLFYSVGIGQISSEVPQNLSASRPQDRQFILSSKKLLLSDSGFYLCAWSLGTGREQYFGPGTRLTVT.

This clone was observed a few times. V gene TRBV7-2 combines with J gene TRBJ2-7; D gene ambiguous. V lost 4 bases, J lost 6 bases, and 10 bases lay in between. This CDR3 region has 12 residues. The V gene's germline CDR1 is SGHTA and CDR2 FQGNSA. In DNA form, the CDR3 reads TGTGCCAGCAGCTCCAATAGGGCCGAGCAGTACTTC. Amino acid sequence: CASSSNRAEQYF. The variable domain in full, completed from reference TRBV7-2 and TRBJ2-7, reads GAGVSQSPSNKVTEKGKDVELRCDPISGHTALYWYRQSLGQGLEFLIYFQGNSAPDKSGLPSDRFSAERTGGSVSTLTIQRTQQEDSAVYLCASSSNRAEQYFGPGTRLTVT.

By frequency in the sample, this clone is medium-sized. This chain uses TRBV7-6 with TRBJ2-7; D is possibly TRBD2 (5 bases). Germline-derived CDR1 and CDR2 are SGHVS and FNYEAQ. This CDR3 has 13 amino acids. Trimming pared 5 bases from V and 6 bases from J, leaving 14 bases between. CDR3 amino acids: CASSQESRGEQYF. CDR3 sequence (DNA): TGTGCCAGCAGCCAAGAGTCCCGGGGCGAGCAGTACTTC.

A remark on this clone: Being one base from a much bigger clone, this may be a read error. The gene calls are TRBV5-8 and TRBJ2-1; 8 bases fit TRBD1. CDR1 SGHTS and CDR2 YDEGEE come from the germline V gene. This CDR3 has 14 residues. This CDR3 is CASSPGTGYNKQFF. The CDR3 DNA is TGTGCCAGCAGTCCCGGGACAGGCTACAATAAGCAGTTCTTC. The full variable domain, in which reference TRBV5-8 and TRBJ2-1 provide the parts outside the CDR3, is EAGVTQSPTHLIKTRGQQATLRCSPISGHTSVYWYQQALGLGLQFLLWYDEGEERNRGNFPPRFSGRQFPNYSSELNVNALELEDSALYLCASSPGTGYNKQFFGPGTRLTVL.

This clone is medium-sized. The genes are TRBV9 and TRBJ2-2; 7 positions agree with TRBD2. J gave up 5 bases and V 3 bases, and 1 base lay outside the gene matches. The V gene's germline CDR1 is SGDLS and CDR2 YYNGEE. The CDR3 runs to 13 residues. The CDR3 bases are TGTGCCAGCAGCGGGCGGGGGACCGGGGAGCTGTTTTTT. Its translation is CASSGRGTGELFF.

This rearrangement joins TRBV5-1 to TRBJ2-1; a weak D match, TRBD2 (6 bases). CDR1 is SGHRS and CDR2 is YFSETQ in the germline V gene. This CDR3 region has 14 residues. V was pared by 4 bases and J by 8 bases, with 16 bases between. CDR3 sequence (DNA): TGCGCCAGCAGCCTCAGGTCTGGCGGGGATGAGCAGTTCTTC. Translating it yields CASSLRSGGDEQFF.

Sample share makes this clone medium-sized. This chain joins TRBV7-6 and TRBJ2-7; D is unclear. CDR3 size: 15 residues. V was clipped by 1 base and J by 2 bases, with 12 bases between them. Germline V lookup: CDR1 SGHVS, CDR2 FNYEAQ. CDR3 bases: TGTGCCAGCAGCTTAGAGGCGCGACGAACCTACGAGCAGTACTTC. As protein: CASSLEARRTYEQYF.

This clone is medium-sized within its sample. The CDR3 DNA follows: TGTGCCACCTCGTCTGGACAGGGAGCCTACGAGCAGTACTTC. Translating it yields CATSSGQGAYEQYF. This sequence joins TRBV19 and TRBJ2-7; 8 positions agree with TRBD1. Germline V gene sequence: CDR1 LNHDA, CDR2 SQIVND (reference sequence). There are 14 residues in the CDR3. V trimming: 10 bases; J trimming: 2 bases; junction bases outside the gene matches: 10.

In this sample, this clone turned up a few times. The gene calls are TRBV7-9 and TRBJ2-1; TRBD2 might be the D (5 bases). The CDR3 totals 12 residues. Germline V gene sequence: CDR1 SEHNR, CDR2 FQNEAQ (reference sequence). Trimming cost V 6 bases and J 6 bases, with 9 bases left between them. CDR3 coding DNA: TGTGCCAGCAGGCCCGGGGTCAATGAGCAGTTCTTC. This translates into CASRPGVNEQFF.

The chain recombines TRBV7-1 with TRBJ2-2; a possible D gene is TRBD2 (5 bases). TRBV7-1 is classed as an ORF, of uncertain function. V was cut by 3 bases and J by 5 bases, with 10 bases left in between. This CDR3 spans 14 amino acids. CDR3 coding DNA: TGTGCCAGCAGCTCCGACCCGGGGACCGGGGAGCTGTTTTTT. Translating it yields CASSSDPGTGELFF.

This clone is termed medium-sized. The chain is built from TRBV27 and TRBJ2-7; 10 bases match TRBD1. Germline CDR1 MNHEY, CDR2 SMNVEV (reference sequence). This CDR3 comprises 15 residues. The ends lost 3 bases at V and 6 bases at J; junction bases unmatched: 8. The CDR3 sequence: CASSFNSGTGVEQYF. The CDR3 DNA is TGTGCCAGCAGTTTTAACTCCGGGACAGGGGTCGAGCAGTACTTC.

The chain combines TRBV13 with TRBJ2-5; TRBD2 matches at 8 bases. From germline, CDR1 is PRHDT and CDR2 FYEKMQ (reference sequence). The V and J ends lost 5 bases and 9 bases, in that order; junction bases with no gene match: 14. The CDR3 totals 15 residues. As DNA, the CDR3 is TGTGCCAGCAGCGAAGGGGGACTAGGAGGGATGGCCCAGTACTTC. Translation: CASSEGGLGGMAQYF.

This chain joins TRBV7-2 and TRBJ2-1; 10 positions agree with TRBD1. CDR1 and CDR2 from the germline V gene are SGHTA and FQGNSA. V shed 1 base, J shed 9 bases, and the junction held 9 bases outside the gene matches. CDR3 length: 16 amino acids. DNA for the CDR3: TGTGCCAGCAGCTTAGGACAGGGGGCGCCGGGTGCTGAGCAGTTCTTC. Its protein product is CASSLGQGAPGAEQFF. The full variable domain, in which reference TRBV7-2 and TRBJ2-1 provide the parts outside the CDR3, is GAGVSQSPSNKVTEKGKDVELRCDPISGHTALYWYRQSLGQGLEFLIYFQGNSAPDKSGLPSDRFSAERTGGSVSTLTIQRTQQEDSAVYLCASSLGQGAPGAEQFFGPGTRLTVL.

Judged by abundance, this clone is medium-sized. This sequence joins TRBV7-3 and TRBJ2-3, with a tentative D call TRBD1 (6 bases). V was clipped by 4 bases and J by 4 bases, with 12 bases between them. This CDR3 region has 14 residues. CDR1 is SGHTA, CDR2 FQGTGA, per germline. The CDR3 coding sequence is TGTGCCAGCAGCTCCACAGGGTTCCCAGATACGCAGTATTTT. Translating gives CASSSTGFPDTQYF. Complete variable domain (other parts from reference TRBV7-3 and TRBJ2-3): GAGVSQTPSNKVTEKGKYVELRCDPISGHTALYWYRQSLGQGPEFLIYFQGTGAADDSGLPNDRFFAVRPEGSVSTLKIQRTERGDSAVYLCASSSTGFPDTQYFGPGTRLTVL.

J is TRBJ1-1 and V is TRBV19; possible D gene TRBD1, 6 bases. This CDR3 has 16 amino acids. The V gene's germline CDR1 is LNHDA and CDR2 SQIVND (reference sequence). The V and J ends lost 5 bases and 0 bases respectively, with 16 bases between them. CDR3 in DNA: TGTGCCAGTAGTCCCACCCTAGGACAGATGAACACTGAAGCTTTCTTT. Translating it yields CASSPTLGQMNTEAFF.

V gene TRBV2 combines with J gene TRBJ1-1, with D possibly TRBD1 on 5 matching bases. CDR1 and CDR2 (germline): SNHLY, FYNNEI. CDR3 length: 13 residues. Trimming cost V 10 bases and J 3 bases, with 15 bases left between them. In nucleotides, the CDR3 is TGTGCCATCCAAGGGGTAGGAGACACTGAAGCTTTCTTT. Encoded protein: CAIQGVGDTEAFF. Supplemented by reference TRBV2 and TRBJ1-1, the full variable domain reads EPEVTQTPSHQVTQMGQEVILRCVPISNHLYFYWYRQILGQKVEFLVSFYNNEISEKSEIFDDQFSVERPDGSNFTLKIRSTKLEDSAMYFCAIQGVGDTEAFFGQGTRLTVV.

V gene TRBV5-5 combines with J gene TRBJ2-1, with 8 bases identical to TRBD1. The length of the CDR3 is 14 residues. From germline, CDR1 is SGHKS and CDR2 YYEKEE (reference sequence). V shed 6 bases and J 3 bases; nucleotides not matched to a gene: 5. Here the CDR3 reads CASTHRGYYNEQFF. CDR3 bases: TGTGCCAGCACCCACAGGGGGTACTACAATGAGCAGTTCTTC.

By sample share, this clone is medium-sized. The gene calls are TRBV9 and TRBJ2-2; D ambiguous. Trimming cost V 0 bases and J 2 bases, with 2 bases left between them. Germline CDR1 SGDLS, CDR2 YYNGEE. The CDR3 has 13 amino acids. The CDR3 DNA reads TGTGCCAGCAGCGTAGGAAACACCGGGGAGCTGTTTTTT. Translation: CASSVGNTGELFF.